The TCR beta chain described here comes from a study of blood T cell repertoires in COVID-19 (dated by TCRdb to about 2020). Study-wide context: The collaborator samples originated in the United States, Italy and Spain and spanned the acute and convalescent phases of COVID-19. The dataset comprised deeply sampled blood TCRbeta repertoires from subjects exposed to, actively infected with, or recovered from COVID-19. The samples were drawn from two sources: the first 160 participants of the ongoing ImmuneRACE study, and 1,000 to 1,500 subjects contributed by 6 global collaborators. Where HLA class I and class II types were available, the types were taken from metadata supplied by the sample provider, not from assay-based typing. The repertoires were released in a freely available public database meant as a resource for research on the immune response to SARS-CoV-2. The prospective study material was composed of cDNA or gDNA derived from T cells, B-cell-depleted T cells, or PBMCs. Nearly every sample came with metadata listing a de-identified subject ID, COVID-19 status, age in years and sex. The investigation overall reported the following: The quantity of clinical and demographic metadata differed by source and by participant and was supplied without curation.

The immunoSEQ Assay, a bias-controlled multiplex PCR, was used to amplify TCRbeta CDR3 regions from genomic DNA. As for the original processing: The number of nucleated cells in each sample was estimated from the amplification of reference gene primers within the assay. To quantify the absolute abundance of each unique TCRbeta CDR3 rearrangement, sequence reads were collapsed and filtered. Productive Simpson clonality was computed per sample as the square root of Simpson's diversity index over productive rearrangements. In TCRdb, the immuneACCESS table is reduced to in-frame sequences with V and J assigned. These tables do not hold every clone; where another copy was compared, an unresolved V gene accounts for under half, and the others remain unexplained. The V and J calls and the clone size are those of that table, but D and trimming were determined from the DNA. The sample yields roughly 250,000 clones; over 80% were counted once. The top ten clonotypes cover 1.5% to 2% of the sample.

In the prospective study, participants were roughly 18 to 89 years old, resided in about two dozen geographic areas of the United States, and were enrolled through a virtual design. Cohort assignment in the prospective study relied on participant-reported clinical history from a screening survey and a study questionnaire. ImmuneRACE Cohort 3 recovered participants were defined by two consecutive negative NP/OP PCR tests, healthcare professional clearance, or symptom resolution. In the prospective study, whole blood, serum and a nasopharyngeal or oropharyngeal swab were collected from each participant by mobile phlebotomists. Prospective study participants could optionally give additional blood draws and questionnaires over a 2-month period. Before DNA extraction, blood samples from the prospective study were shipped at room temperature or frozen. Taken from the germline V gene, the CDR1 and CDR2 loops are SGDLS and YYNGEE. The V and J ends are trimmed by 2 bases and 2 bases, leaving 16 bases between them. There are 16 amino acids in the CDR3, from cysteine to phenylalanine inclusive. The DNA shown is the 48-base CDR3, in frame from base 1.

Note on this clone: Its antigen specificity is not known. No base quality information exists; no much larger clone differs at one position.

The receptor was derived from a woman under 30 who had recovered from COVID-19. The sequenced material came from PBMCs or T cells enriched from blood (not recorded which). This chain is built from TRBV9 and TRBJ1-2; D gene: possibly TRBD1, on 6 matching bases. CDR3 sequence: CASSVGKRGINYGYTF. The sequenced DNA is TGTGCCAGCAGCGTGGGGAAGAGGGGGATCAACTATGGCTACACCTTC.